The TCR beta chain under discussion was sequenced for a study of CD8 T cells in Susac syndrome. The germline CDR1 and CDR2 sequences are MNHEY and SVGAGI. Trimming stripped 4 bases from V and 3 bases from J, with 13 bases between. The CDR3 sequence is 15 residues long. The authors reverse transcribed roughly 0.5 to 1 ug RNA with random hexamers. TCRdb reprocessed the immunoSEQ multiplex PCR reads via MiXCR and lists one record per CDR3 protein. Among 95,000 to 150,000 distinct CDR3 sequences listed, around 96% were seen once. This clonotype was observed a handful of times. The clonotype was recovered from a human donor with Susac syndrome. V is TRBV6-5 and J is TRBJ2-1; a possible D gene is TRBD2 (5 bases). The specimen sequenced was CD4+ T cells from PBMCs. The CDR3, as DNA: TGTGCCAGCAGTTTAGTGAGCGGTAACTACAATGAGCAGTTCTTC. Protein: CASSLVSGNYNEQFF.